This TCR beta chain derives from a study of blood T cells in healthy people across ages. Study-level points and caveats: Naive T cell percentage strongly correlated with TCR beta diversity.

With a J-beta primer mix and a sample-barcoded 5' primer, a second PCR ran about 7 to 11 cycles. TCRdb independently ran MiXCR on the 5' RACE reads; one entry per CDR3 protein. The sample includes approximately 1,000,000 distinct CDR3 sequences, 40% to 50% of them seen just once. Notes on this clonotype: Its antigen is not known.

V lost 4 bases to trimming and J lost 5 bases; unmatched junction nucleotides: 11. CDR1 SGHNT and CDR2 YYREEE come from the germline V gene (reference sequence). The CDR3 has 16 amino acids. J is TRBJ2-5 and V is TRBV5-4, with TRBD2 matching over 10 bases. The sequencing sample was made of blood. The TCR originated in a woman in her sixties or seventies in good health. The CDR3 sequence is CASSPARLAGVETQYF. CDR3 in DNA: TGTGCCAGCAGCCCTGCACGGCTAGCGGGAGTTGAGACCCAGTACTTC. Complete variable domain (other parts from reference TRBV5-4 and TRBJ2-5): ETGVTQSPTHLIKTRGQQVTLRCSSQSGHNTVSWYQQALGQGPQFIFQYYREEENGRGNFPPRFSGLQFPNYSSELNVNALELDDSALYLCASSPARLAGVETQYFGPGTRLLVL.